The rows below give T cell receptor beta chains drawn from one sample of a study of blood T cell repertoires in COVID-19. Libraries were prepared by immunoSEQ multiplex PCR; TCRdb keeps only in-frame clonotypes and omits some of them. In the table there are 190,000 or so clones, approximately 86% of which are singletons. Sequenced input: PBMCs or T cells enriched from blood (not recorded which). Every receptor here comes from a man aged 18-30 years with acute COVID-19. The CDR3 runs from the conserved cysteine through the conserved F or W. D genes are given only for firm matches. Not every row has a clone size; where given, it reads once, few, many or a size class.

J	D	size	V	DNA	CDR3
TRBJ2-5	TRBD2	-	TRBV7-2	TGTGCCAGCGGCGGGGGGACAACGAGAGAGACCCAGTACTTC	CASGGGTTRETQYF
TRBJ1-1	TRBD1	-	TRBV19	TGTGCCAGTAGTATCAGACAGGGGGCTTGGACTGAAGCTTTCTTT	CASSIRQGAWTEAFF
TRBJ2-7	TRBD2	-	TRBV5-1	TGCGCCAGCAGCTTGTCCCTAGCGGGAGGAGAATACGAGCAGTACTTC	CASSLSLAGGEYEQYF
TRBJ2-1	-	-	TRBV3-1/TRBV3-2	TGTGCCAGCAGCCTCGAAGGCAGGGGAAGAGGGAGCTCCTACAATGAGCAGTTCTTC	CASSLEGRGRGSSYNEQFF
TRBJ1-1	-	-	TRBV19	TGTGCCAGAGGGAGGCGGGCGAACACTGAAGCTTTCTTT	CARGRRANTEAFF
TRBJ2-1	-	-	TRBV7-9	TGTGCCAGCAGCTTAGCCCCAGGCCTGGGTAATGAGCAGTTCTTC	CASSLAPGLGNEQFF
TRBJ1-3	-	-	TRBV6-5	TGTGCCAGCAGTTACTCGGGCACCTCGGGAAACACCATATATTTT	CASSYSGTSGNTIYF
TRBJ1-6	-	-	TRBV19	TGTGCCAGTAGTCCAGGTGAATCACCCCTCCACTTT	CASSPGESPLHF
TRBJ1-4	-	-	TRBV28	TGTGCCAGCAGTTTGTCTTCGGGAAAAGGTGAAAAACTGTTTTTT	CASSLSSGKGEKLFF
TRBJ2-7	-	-	TRBV19	TGTGCCAGTAGGCAATCCCAAGCGGCGGGCGAGCAGTACTTC	CASRQSQAAGEQYF
TRBJ1-5	-	once	TRBV28	TGTGCCAGCAGCTTCCAGGGTATAGGATATGGGGGCAATCAGCCCCAGCATTTT	CASSFQGIGYGGNQPQHF
TRBJ2-7	TRBD2	-	TRBV7-8	TGTGCCAGCAGCTATGGGACTAGCGGCCTAGGCGAGCAGTACTTC	CASSYGTSGLGEQYF
TRBJ1-2	TRBD1	-	TRBV3-1/TRBV3-2	TGTGCCAGCAGCCAAGGGGACAGGGGATCCCACACCTTC	CASSQGDRGSHTF
TRBJ2-1	TRBD2	-	TRBV14	TGTGCCAGCAGCCAAGCCGGGAGCGGGAATCAGTTCTTC	CASSQAGSGNQFF
TRBJ2-1	TRBD2	-	TRBV9	TGTGCCAGCAGCGTAGGGCACGGGGGGGTAGGAAATGAGCAGTTCTTC	CASSVGHGGVGNEQFF
TRBJ1-1	-	-	TRBV28	TGTGCCAGCAGGGGACTCCCGGGGACTGAAGCTTTCTTT	CASRGLPGTEAFF
TRBJ1-5	TRBD1	-	TRBV25-1	TGTGCCAGCAGTGAAAGCCGGGACAGGGATAATCAGCCCCAGCATTTT	CASSESRDRDNQPQHF
TRBJ1-1	TRBD1	-	TRBV14	TGTGCCAGCAGCCGACGGGGTCAGGGGGTGTCGAGAACTGAAGCTTTCTTT	CASSRRGQGVSRTEAFF
TRBJ1-2	-	once	TRBV19	TGTGCCAGTAGTATTTCAGGGGCTAACTATGGCTACACCTTC	CASSISGANYGYTF
TRBJ2-1	-	-	TRBV10-1	TGCGCCAGCAGTGAAGGGACTCCCTACGGGCTTTACAATGAGCAGTTCTTC	CASSEGTPYGLYNEQFF
TRBJ2-1	-	-	TRBV10-1	TGCGCCAGCAGTGTGGGTCGGGGGGCTAATGAGCAGTTCTTC	CASSVGRGANEQFF
TRBJ1-4	TRBD1	-	TRBV13	TGTGCCAGCAGGGGGACAGGTGGGGAACTGTTTTTT	CASRGTGGELFF
TRBJ2-5	-	-	TRBV5-4	TGTGCCAGCAGCCCTTCAGGGGAACAAGAGACCCAGTACTTC	CASSPSGEQETQYF
TRBJ2-1	-	-	TRBV30	TGTGCCTGGACCCCTGGGGGGTCCTACAATGAGCAGTTCTTC	CAWTPGGSYNEQFF
TRBJ1-1	TRBD1	-	TRBV6-1	TGTGCCAGCAGTGCCAGACAGGGTTTGGGGGCGAGCACTGAAGCTTTCTTT	CASSARQGLGASTEAFF
TRBJ1-3	TRBD1	-	TRBV4-2	TGTGCCAGCAGCCAAGCTAAAGGACAGGGCGGAAACACCATATATTTT	CASSQAKGQGGNTIYF
TRBJ1-4	-	-	TRBV18	TGTGCCAGCTCACCAGGGCAGGGGCCTGAAAAACTGTTTTTT	CASSPGQGPEKLFF
TRBJ1-2	TRBD1	-	TRBV6-5	TGTGCCAGCACAGGGGACAGGGCCACGTGGGGCTACACCTTC	CASTGDRATWGYTF
TRBJ1-5	TRBD1	-	TRBV6-5	TGTGCCAGCAGTCCGGGACAGGGGGATCAGCCCCAGCATTTT	CASSPGQGDQPQHF
TRBJ2-7	TRBD1	-	TRBV6-5	TGTGCCAGCAGTTACCGGGACAGGGTCTACGAGCAGTACTTC	CASSYRDRVYEQYF
TRBJ2-1	TRBD2	-	TRBV19	TGTGCCAGTAGTATAGGACTAGCGGGAGATCCGTTCTTC	CASSIGLAGDPFF
TRBJ2-1	TRBD2	-	TRBV4-1	TGCGCCAGCAGCCAAGGGACTAGCGGGAGAGTCCTTGAGCAGTTCTTC	CASSQGTSGRVLEQFF
TRBJ1-5	TRBD1	-	TRBV6-4	TGTGCCAGCAGTGATCCCCGGGACAGGGACATTGGGAGCAATCAGCCCCAGCATTTT	CASSDPRDRDIGSNQPQHF
TRBJ1-5	-	few	TRBV5-1	TGCGCCAGCAGCTTGGCAGGGGGCAATCAGCCCCAGCATTTT	CASSLAGGNQPQHF
TRBJ2-1	-	-	TRBV12-3/TRBV12-4	TGTGCCAGCAGTCTGAACACCTACAATGAGCAGTTCTTC	CASSLNTYNEQFF
TRBJ2-3	-	-	TRBV4-1	TGCGCCAGCAGCCAAGAAAACAGGGCGACAGATACGCAGTATTTT	CASSQENRATDTQYF
TRBJ1-5	-	-	TRBV27	TGTGCCGCAGGTCAGCCCCAGCATTTT	CAAGQPQHF
TRBJ1-6	-	-	TRBV27	TGTGCCAGCAGCGACAGAAGCAATTCACCCCTCCACTTT	CASSDRSNSPLHF
TRBJ1-2	TRBD1	once	TRBV30	TGTGCCTGGAGTGTTTTTAGACCGGGACAGGGCAACTATGGCTACACCTTC	CAWSVFRPGQGNYGYTF
TRBJ2-5	TRBD2	-	TRBV19	TGTGCCAGTAGTCGTGCTAGCGGGGGTAACCAAGAGACCCAGTACTTC	CASSRASGGNQETQYF
TRBJ2-4	-	-	TRBV27	TGTGCCATCAGGGGCGGGGGCCTCCAGTACTTC	CAIRGGGLQYF
TRBJ2-2	TRBD2	-	TRBV3-1/TRBV3-2	TGTGCCAGCAGCCAAGATCGGACGTACGGGAGGGCCTTCACCGGGGAGCTGTTTTTT	CASSQDRTYGRAFTGELFF
TRBJ2-1	-	many	TRBV30	TGTGCCTGGCAGGGTTCTGGTCAGCGCAATGAGCAGTTCTTC	CAWQGSGQRNEQFF
TRBJ1-5	TRBD1	-	TRBV19	TGTGCCAGTAGTGCCCTTACATTCGGGACAGAACATTTGAGCAATCAGCCCCAGCATTTT	CASSALTFGTEHLSNQPQHF
TRBJ1-5	-	-	TRBV4-1	TGCGCCAGCAGGTACCACTCCGGGGGCAATCAGCCCCAGCATTTT	CASRYHSGGNQPQHF
TRBJ2-5	-	once	TRBV7-7	TGTGCTAGCAGCAGGGGGGGGTTGGAGGAGACCCAGTACTTC	CASSRGGLEETQYF
TRBJ1-2	-	many	TRBV6-5	TGTGCCAGCAGGACTGACAGCGATGGCTACACCTTC	CASRTDSDGYTF
TRBJ1-5	-	-	TRBV28	TGTGCCAGCAGTTTATCTCCAGTAAATCAGCCCCAGCATTTT	CASSLSPVNQPQHF
TRBJ2-7	TRBD1	-	TRBV28	TGTGCCAGCAGTGCTCGGACAGGGAGCGAGCAGTACTTC	CASSARTGSEQYF
TRBJ1-1	-	-	TRBV7-9	TGTGCCAGCAGCTTAGGAAACCTCGGTGGAGCTTTCTTT	CASSLGNLGGAFF
TRBJ2-2	-	-	TRBV19	TGTGCCAGTAGTATTTTTTCAGGGTTGAACACCGGGGAGCTGTTTTTT	CASSIFSGLNTGELFF
TRBJ1-4	-	-	TRBV4-1	TGCGCCAGCAGCCAAGATCGCAGGATCGAAGTGGGAAAACTGTTTTTT	CASSQDRRIEVGKLFF
TRBJ1-1	-	-	TRBV4-1	TGCGCCAGCAGCCAAGACCGGTCGAGGGGGTCTACTGAAGCTTTCTTT	CASSQDRSRGSTEAFF
TRBJ1-2	-	-	TRBV19	TGTGCCAGTACCCGGGGAGAGGTCTCCCCTAACTATGGCTACACCTTC	CASTRGEVSPNYGYTF
TRBJ2-3	TRBD2	-	TRBV7-6	TGTGCCAGCAGCTCGTCCGGGACTAGCGGGGCTCTAAACACAGATACGCAGTATTTT	CASSSSGTSGALNTDTQYF
TRBJ2-1	TRBD2	-	TRBV5-4	TGTGCCAGCAGCTTAGGACTAGCGGGAGGGGATGAGCAGTTCTTC	CASSLGLAGGDEQFF
TRBJ1-5	-	-	TRBV4-1	TGCGCCAGCAGCCCAGCGGCGGGGCAGCCCCAGCATTTT	CASSPAAGQPQHF